The entry below describes one T cell receptor beta chain. This sample stems from a study of shared clonotypes between healthy human individuals. CD45RO-negative, CCR7-selected cells formed the naive CD8 fraction, which excluded terminally differentiated effector memory CD45RA+ cells. The length of the CDR3 is 16 residues. The germline V gene has CDR1 MDHEN and CDR2 SYDVKM. V dropped 3 bases and J dropped 2; count of bases not matched to a gene: 7. The assay was immunoSEQ multiplex PCR, and TCRdb's table has in-frame clones only and misses some. This repertoire shows about 680,000 clones, about 90% found once; its top ten account for roughly 24%.

The sequenced sample consisted of naive CD8+ T cells sorted from blood. The gene calls are TRBV28 and TRBJ2-7; TRBD2 aligns across 10 bases. The sequence was obtained from a man younger than 45 in good health. The CDR3 sequence: CASSLITSGATYEQYF. The CDR3 DNA is TGTGCCAGCAGTTTGATCACTAGCGGGGCCACCTACGAGCAGTACTTC.